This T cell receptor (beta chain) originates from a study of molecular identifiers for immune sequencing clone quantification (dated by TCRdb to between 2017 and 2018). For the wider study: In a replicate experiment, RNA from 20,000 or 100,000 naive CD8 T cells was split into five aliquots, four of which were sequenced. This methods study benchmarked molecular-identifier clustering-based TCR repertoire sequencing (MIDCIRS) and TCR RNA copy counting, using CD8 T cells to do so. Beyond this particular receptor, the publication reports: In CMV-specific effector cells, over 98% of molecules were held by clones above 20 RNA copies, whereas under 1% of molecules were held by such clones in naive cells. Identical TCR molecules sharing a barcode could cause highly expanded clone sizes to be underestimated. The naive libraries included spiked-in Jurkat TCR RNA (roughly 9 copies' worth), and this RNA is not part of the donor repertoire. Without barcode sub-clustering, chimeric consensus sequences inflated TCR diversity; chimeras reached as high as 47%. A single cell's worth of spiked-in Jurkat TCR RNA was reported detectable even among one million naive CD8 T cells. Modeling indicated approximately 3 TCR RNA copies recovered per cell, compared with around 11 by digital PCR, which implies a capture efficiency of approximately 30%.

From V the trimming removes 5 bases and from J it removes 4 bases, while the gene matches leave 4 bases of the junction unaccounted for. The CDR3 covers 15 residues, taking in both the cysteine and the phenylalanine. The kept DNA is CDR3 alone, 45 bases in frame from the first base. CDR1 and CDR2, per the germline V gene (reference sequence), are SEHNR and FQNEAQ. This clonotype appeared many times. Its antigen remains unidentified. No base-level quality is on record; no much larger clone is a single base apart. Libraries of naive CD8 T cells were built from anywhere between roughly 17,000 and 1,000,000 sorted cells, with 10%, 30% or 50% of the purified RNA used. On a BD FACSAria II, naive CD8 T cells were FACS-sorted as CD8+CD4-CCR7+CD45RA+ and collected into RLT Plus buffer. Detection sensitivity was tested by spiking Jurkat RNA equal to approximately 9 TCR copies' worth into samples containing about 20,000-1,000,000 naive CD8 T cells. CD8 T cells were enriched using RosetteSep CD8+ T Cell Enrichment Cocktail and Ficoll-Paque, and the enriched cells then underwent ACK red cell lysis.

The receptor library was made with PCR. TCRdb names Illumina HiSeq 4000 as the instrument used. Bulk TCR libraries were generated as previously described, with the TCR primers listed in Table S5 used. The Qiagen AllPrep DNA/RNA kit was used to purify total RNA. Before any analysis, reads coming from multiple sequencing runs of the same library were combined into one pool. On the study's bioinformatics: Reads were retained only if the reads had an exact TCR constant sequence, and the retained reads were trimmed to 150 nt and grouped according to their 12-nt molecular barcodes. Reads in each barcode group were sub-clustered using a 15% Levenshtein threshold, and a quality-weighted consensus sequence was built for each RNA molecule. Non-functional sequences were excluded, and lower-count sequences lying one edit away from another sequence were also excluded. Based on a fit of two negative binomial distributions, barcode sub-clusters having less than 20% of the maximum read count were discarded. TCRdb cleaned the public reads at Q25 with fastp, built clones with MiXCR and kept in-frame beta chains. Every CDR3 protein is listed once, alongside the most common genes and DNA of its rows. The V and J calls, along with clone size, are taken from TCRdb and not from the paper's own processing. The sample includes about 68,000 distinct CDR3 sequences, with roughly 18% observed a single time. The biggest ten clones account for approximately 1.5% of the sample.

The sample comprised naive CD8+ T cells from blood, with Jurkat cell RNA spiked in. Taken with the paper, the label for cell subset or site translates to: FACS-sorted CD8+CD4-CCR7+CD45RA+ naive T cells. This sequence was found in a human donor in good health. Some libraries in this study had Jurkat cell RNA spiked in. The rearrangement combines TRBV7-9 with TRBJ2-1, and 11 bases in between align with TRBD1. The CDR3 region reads CASSVGQGEYNEQFF. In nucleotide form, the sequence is TGTGCCAGCAGCGTGGGACAGGGGGAGTACAATGAGCAGTTCTTC.